The 5 T cell receptor beta chains below were found in one sample sequenced in a study of T cells after yellow fever vaccination. TCRdb re-called the 5' RACE reads through MiXCR, storing one row per CDR3 protein. The table has 280,000 or so distinct CDR3 sequences, around 8.6% seen once. The sequenced sample was CD4+ T cells sorted from PBMCs, obtained 5 days after the yellow fever booster vaccination. The receptor source for this set is a man younger than 30 who received the YFV17D yellow fever vaccine.

This clonotype has more than one count but fewer than ten. This sequence joins TRBV20-1 and TRBJ1-5, with D tentatively TRBD1 (5 bases). CDR3 length equals 15 residues. The ends were cut back, 3 bases at V and 3 bases at J, with 15 bases in the middle. The germline V gene has CDR1 DFQATT and CDR2 SNEGSKA (reference sequence). The CDR3 region has the DNA TGCAGTGCTAGGATAAACGGGGGTTACAATCAGCCCCAGCATTTT. This sequence encodes CSARINGGYNQPQHF.

This clonotype showed up many times. The rearrangement links TRBV7-9 to TRBJ2-7; TRBD2 matches at 7 bases. V gave up 3 bases and J gave up 6 bases; unmatched junction bases: 2. The CDR3 runs 12 residues. Germline V CDR1 and CDR2: SEHNR, FQNEAQ (reference sequence). The CDR3 nucleotides read TGTGCCAGCAGCTTCACGGGGGGCGAGCAGTACGTC. This sequence encodes CASSFTGGEQYV.

The V call is TRBV29-1, the J call TRBJ1-1; no definite D call. This CDR3 has 12 residues. The V and J ends lost 4 bases and 0 bases respectively, with 6 bases between them. Germline assignment: CDR1 SQVTM and CDR2 ANQGSEA. The CDR3 bases are TGCAGCGTTGGGCAGATGAACACTGAAGCTTTCTTT. This translates into CSVGQMNTEAFF.

The CDR3 bases are TGTGCCAGCAGCTCGGGCACTTCAGGGAGGATGTTTCTGGAGACCCAGTACTTC. This encodes CASSSGTSGRMFLETQYF. The chain joins TRBV7-9 to TRBJ2-5; D perhaps matches TRBD2 (6 bases). Germline assignment: CDR1 SEHNR and CDR2 FQNEAQ (reference sequence). Trimming pared 4 bases from V and 5 bases from J, leaving 26 bases between. The CDR3 consists of 18 residues.

This clonotype was counted only a few times. The CDR3 coding sequence is TGTGCCAGCAGTTTTCACTCACCCCTCCACTTT. It translates to CASSFHSPLHF. The chain combines TRBV12-3 or TRBV12-4 with TRBJ1-6, with D uncertain. The CDR3 contains 11 residues. The V end was cut by 3 bases, the J end by 10 bases, with 4 bases between.